Listed below are T cell receptor beta chains from one sample, sequenced in a study of CD8+ T cells in alopecia areata. The table came from immunoSEQ multiplex PCR; TCRdb's copy has only in-frame clones and leaves some out. The sample includes about 100,000 clones, roughly 64% of them seen just once. The specimen was CD8+ T cells sorted from blood. The receptor set was obtained from a human donor in good health. The conserved cysteine and the conserved F or W are not part of the CDR3 here.

J gene	V gene	CDR3 protein
TRBJ1-5	TRBV6-1	ASSEGTGGVQPQH
TRBJ2-1	TRBV5-1	ASRSYPLAMDNEQF
TRBJ2-5	TRBV13	ASSPSGKKKETQY
TRBJ2-7	TRBV13	ASSLGRGEQY
TRBJ1-4	TRBV4-1	ASSQGGAADVNEKLF
TRBJ1-1	TRBV21-1	ATTLSRDPRTNTEAF
TRBJ2-3	TRBV9	ASSGGTPTDTQY
TRBJ2-7	TRBV5-1	ASSLVGVGGEQY
TRBJ1-6	TRBV5-1	ASSRTGSPLH
TRBJ1-1	TRBV28	ASSITGSAEAF
TRBJ2-5	TRBV6-1	ASSENVAGGPSETQY
TRBJ2-5	TRBV7-8	ASSLYRGETQY
TRBJ2-7	TRBV4-1	ASSLEGNEQY
TRBJ2-7	TRBV28	ASSFEAGGLEQY
TRBJ2-7	TRBV4-1	ASSQGRMASYEQY
TRBJ2-7	TRBV29-1	SVEDRGQFYEQY
TRBJ1-2	TRBV10-2	ASSDRYGYT
TRBJ1-1	TRBV5-6	ASSLAGGVTEAF
TRBJ1-1	TRBV25-1	ASSEWGSSNTEAF
TRBJ2-7	TRBV2	ASRTGTGSYEQY
TRBJ2-1	TRBV29-1	SVEPGQGASYNEQF
TRBJ2-5	TRBV5-1	ASSLALIQETQY
TRBJ2-3	TRBV6-5	ASSPNLSPDTQY
TRBJ1-2	TRBV9	ASSVGTGGIYGYT
TRBJ2-5	TRBV7-8	ASSLEAGSGETQY